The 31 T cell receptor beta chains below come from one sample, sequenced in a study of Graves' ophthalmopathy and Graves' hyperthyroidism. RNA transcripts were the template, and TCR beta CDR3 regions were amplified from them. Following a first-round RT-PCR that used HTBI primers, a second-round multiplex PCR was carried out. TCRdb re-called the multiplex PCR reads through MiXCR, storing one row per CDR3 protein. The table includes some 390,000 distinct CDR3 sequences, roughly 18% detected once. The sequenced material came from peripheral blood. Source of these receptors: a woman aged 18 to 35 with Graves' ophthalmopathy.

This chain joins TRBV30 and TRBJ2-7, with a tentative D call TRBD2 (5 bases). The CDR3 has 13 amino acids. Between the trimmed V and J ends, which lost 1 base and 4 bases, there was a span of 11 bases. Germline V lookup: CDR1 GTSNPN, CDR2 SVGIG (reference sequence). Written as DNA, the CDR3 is TGTGCCTGGAGTGCGGGGTCGGGGTACGAGCAGTACTTC. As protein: CAWSAGSGYEQYF.

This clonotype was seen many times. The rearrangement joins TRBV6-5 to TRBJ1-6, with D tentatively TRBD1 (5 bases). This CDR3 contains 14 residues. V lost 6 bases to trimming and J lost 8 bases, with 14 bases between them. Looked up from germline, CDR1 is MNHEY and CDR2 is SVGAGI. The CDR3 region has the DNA TGTGCCAGCAGCGTGGGGCGCGAAGATTCACCCCTCCACTTT. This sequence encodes CASSVGREDSPLHF.

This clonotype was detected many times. This CDR3 is CAISGHRDVRGYGYTF. CDR3 nucleotide sequence: TGTGCCATCAGTGGACACCGGGACGTGAGAGGGTATGGCTACACCTTC. The chain is built from TRBV10-3 and TRBJ1-2, with D maybe TRBD1 (5 bases). This CDR3 spans 16 amino acids. The germline gives CDR1 ENHRY, CDR2 SYGVKD. Between the trimmed V and J ends, which lost 4 bases and 5 bases, there was a span of 20 bases.

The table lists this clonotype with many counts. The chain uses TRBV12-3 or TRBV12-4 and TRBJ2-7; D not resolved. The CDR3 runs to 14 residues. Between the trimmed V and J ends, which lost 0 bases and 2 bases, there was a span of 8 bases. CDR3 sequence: CASSLAGSAYEQYF. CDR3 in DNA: TGTGCCAGCAGTTTAGCGGGAAGCGCCTACGAGCAGTACTTC.

The CDR3 nucleotides are TGTGCCAGTAGCTTGGAGTATTCGGATCAGCCCCAGCATTTT. It yields the protein CASSLEYSDQPQHF. The J gene is TRBJ1-5, the V gene TRBV19, with no clear D. Deletions cut 6 bases from V and 5 bases from J, with 14 bases between. The CDR3 has 14 amino acids. Germline CDR1 reads LNHDA; CDR2 reads SQIVND (reference sequence).

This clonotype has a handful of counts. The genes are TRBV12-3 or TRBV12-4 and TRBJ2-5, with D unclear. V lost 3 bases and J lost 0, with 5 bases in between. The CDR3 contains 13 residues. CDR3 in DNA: TGTGCCAGCAGTTTCGGCCACCAAGAGACCCAGTACTTC. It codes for CASSFGHQETQYF.

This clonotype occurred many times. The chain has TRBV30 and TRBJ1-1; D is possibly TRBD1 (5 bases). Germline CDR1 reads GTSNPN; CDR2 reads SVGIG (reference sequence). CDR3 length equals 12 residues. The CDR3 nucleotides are TGTGCTCACTGGGGGGATACCACTGAAGCTTTCTTT. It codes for CAHWGDTTEAFF.

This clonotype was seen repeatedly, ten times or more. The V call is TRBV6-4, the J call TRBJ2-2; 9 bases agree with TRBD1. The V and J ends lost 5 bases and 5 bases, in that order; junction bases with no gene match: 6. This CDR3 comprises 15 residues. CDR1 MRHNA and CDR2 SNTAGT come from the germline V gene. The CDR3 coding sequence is TGTGCCAGCAGTCCGACAGGGGGAGAGACCGGGGAGCTGTTTTTT. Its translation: CASSPTGGETGELFF.

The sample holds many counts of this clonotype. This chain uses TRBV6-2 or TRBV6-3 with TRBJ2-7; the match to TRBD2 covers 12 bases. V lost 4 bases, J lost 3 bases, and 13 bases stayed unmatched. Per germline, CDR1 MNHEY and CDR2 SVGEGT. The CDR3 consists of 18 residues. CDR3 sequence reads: CASSFSAGLAGSIYEQYF. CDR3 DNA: TGTGCCAGCAGTTTCTCTGCAGGACTAGCGGGATCCATCTACGAGCAGTACTTC.

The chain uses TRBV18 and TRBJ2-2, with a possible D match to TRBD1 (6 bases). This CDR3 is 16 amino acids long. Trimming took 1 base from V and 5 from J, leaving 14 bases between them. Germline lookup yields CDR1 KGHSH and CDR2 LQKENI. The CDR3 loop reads CASSPLRGSGTGELFF. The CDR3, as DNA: TGTGCCAGCTCACCACTCAGGGGATCGGGAACCGGGGAGCTGTTTTTT.

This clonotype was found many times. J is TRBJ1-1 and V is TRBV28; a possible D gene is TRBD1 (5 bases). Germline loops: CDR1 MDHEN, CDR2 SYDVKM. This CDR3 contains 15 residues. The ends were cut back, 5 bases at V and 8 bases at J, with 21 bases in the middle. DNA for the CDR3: TGTGCCAGCAGTCCCCGCGGGGGGGGAGGTCCCGAAGCTTTCTTT. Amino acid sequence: CASSPRGGGGPEAFF.

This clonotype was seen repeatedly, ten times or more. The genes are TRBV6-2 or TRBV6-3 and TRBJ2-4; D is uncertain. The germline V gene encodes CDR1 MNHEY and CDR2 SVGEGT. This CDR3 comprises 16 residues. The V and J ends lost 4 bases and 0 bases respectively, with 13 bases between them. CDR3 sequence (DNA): TGTGCCAGCAGTTCCAACACGATTCTAGCCAAAAACATTCAGTACTTC. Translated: CASSSNTILAKNIQYF.

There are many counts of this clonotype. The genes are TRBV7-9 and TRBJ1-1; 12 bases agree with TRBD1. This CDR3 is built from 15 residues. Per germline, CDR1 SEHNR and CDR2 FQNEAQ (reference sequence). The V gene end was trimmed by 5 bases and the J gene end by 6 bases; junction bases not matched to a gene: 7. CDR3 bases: TGTGCCAGCAGCGGGGACAGGGGGCGAGGCGCTGAAGCTTTCTTT. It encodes CASSGDRGRGAEAFF.

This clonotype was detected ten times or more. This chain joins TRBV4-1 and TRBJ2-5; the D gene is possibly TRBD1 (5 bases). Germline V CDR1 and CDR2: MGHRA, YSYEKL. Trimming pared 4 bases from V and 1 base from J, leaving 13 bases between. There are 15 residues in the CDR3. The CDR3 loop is CASSPHRSIQETQYF. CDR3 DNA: TGCGCCAGCAGCCCCCACAGGAGCATCCAAGAGACCCAGTACTTC.

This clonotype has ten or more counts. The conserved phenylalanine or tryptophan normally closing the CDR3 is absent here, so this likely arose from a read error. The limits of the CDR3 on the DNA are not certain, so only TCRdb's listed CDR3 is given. CDR3 sequence: CASSLDRADLLL. The chain joins TRBV11-2 to TRBJ2-7; the D call in the table, TRBD1, was not verified against the DNA. The CDR3 comprises 12 residues, both ends counted. Germline V gene lookup returns CDR1 SGHAT and CDR2 FQNNGV.

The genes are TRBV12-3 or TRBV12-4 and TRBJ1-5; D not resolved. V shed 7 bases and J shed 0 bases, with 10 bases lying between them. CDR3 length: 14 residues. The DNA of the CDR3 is TGTGCCAGCACCTTGACCGGTAGCAATCAGCCCCAGCATTTT. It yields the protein CASTLTGSNQPQHF.

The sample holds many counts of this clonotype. For the CDR3, the DNA is TGTGCCAGCAGTTTTCGGGAGAACACCGGGGAGCTGTTTTTT. It encodes CASSFRENTGELFF. The V gene is TRBV12-3 or TRBV12-4, the J gene TRBJ2-2; D is possibly TRBD2 (5 bases). V was trimmed by 3 bases and J by 1 base, leaving 6 bases between them. The CDR3 extends over 14 amino acids.

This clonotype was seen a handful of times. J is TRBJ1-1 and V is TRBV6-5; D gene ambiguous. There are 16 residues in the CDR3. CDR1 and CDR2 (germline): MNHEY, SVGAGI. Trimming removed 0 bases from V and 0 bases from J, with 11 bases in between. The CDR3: CASSYSNGVMNTEAFF. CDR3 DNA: TGTGCCAGCAGTTACTCGAATGGTGTCATGAACACTGAAGCTTTCTTT.

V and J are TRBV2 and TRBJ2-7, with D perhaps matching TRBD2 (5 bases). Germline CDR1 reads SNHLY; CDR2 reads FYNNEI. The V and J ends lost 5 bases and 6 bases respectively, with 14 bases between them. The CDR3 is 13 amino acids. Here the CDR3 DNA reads TGTGCCAGCAGTCCTGGACTCGTGTCCGAGCAGTACTTC. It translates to CASSPGLVSEQYF.

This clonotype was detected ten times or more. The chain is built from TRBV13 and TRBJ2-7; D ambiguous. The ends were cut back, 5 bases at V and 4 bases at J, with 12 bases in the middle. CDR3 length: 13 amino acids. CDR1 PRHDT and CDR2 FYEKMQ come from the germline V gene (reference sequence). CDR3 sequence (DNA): TGTGCCAGCAGCGCCCCCAACCAATACGAGCAGTACTTC. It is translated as CASSAPNQYEQYF.

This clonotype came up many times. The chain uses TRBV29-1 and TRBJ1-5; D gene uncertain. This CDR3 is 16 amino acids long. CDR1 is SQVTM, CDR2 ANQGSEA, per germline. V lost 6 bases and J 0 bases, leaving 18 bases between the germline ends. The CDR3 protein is CSVVLPPQNSNQPQHF. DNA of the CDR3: TGCAGCGTGGTACTCCCCCCGCAAAATAGCAATCAGCCCCAGCATTTT.

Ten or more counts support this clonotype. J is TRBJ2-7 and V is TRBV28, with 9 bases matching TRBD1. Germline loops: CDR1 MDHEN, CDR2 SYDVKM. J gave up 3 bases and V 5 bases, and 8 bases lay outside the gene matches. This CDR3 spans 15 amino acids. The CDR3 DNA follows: TGTGCCAGCAGTCCAGGACAGGGGATTTACTACGAGCAGTACTTC. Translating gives CASSPGQGIYYEQYF.

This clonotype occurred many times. Here the CDR3 reads CASSSGIQPQHF. Written as DNA, the CDR3 is TGTGCCAGCAGCTCAGGGATTCAGCCCCAGCATTTT. This sequence joins TRBV12-3 or TRBV12-4 and TRBJ1-5; possible D gene TRBD1, 5 bases. The CDR3 sequence is 12 residues long. V was cut by 6 bases and J by 6 bases, with 9 bases left in between.

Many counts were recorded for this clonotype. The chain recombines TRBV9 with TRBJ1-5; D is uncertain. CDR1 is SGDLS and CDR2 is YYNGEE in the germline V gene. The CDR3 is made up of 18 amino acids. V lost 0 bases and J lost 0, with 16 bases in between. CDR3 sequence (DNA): TGTGCCAGCAGCGTAGGGCCTTCAATAGGCTATAGCAATCAGCCCCAGCATTTT. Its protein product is CASSVGPSIGYSNQPQHF.

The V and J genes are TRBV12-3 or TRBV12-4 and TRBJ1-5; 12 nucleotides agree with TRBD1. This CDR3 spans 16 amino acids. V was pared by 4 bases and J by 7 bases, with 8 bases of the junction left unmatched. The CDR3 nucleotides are TGTGCCAGCAGTTATGGGGGACAGGGGGCAAGCCAGCCCCAGCATTTT. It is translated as CASSYGGQGASQPQHF.

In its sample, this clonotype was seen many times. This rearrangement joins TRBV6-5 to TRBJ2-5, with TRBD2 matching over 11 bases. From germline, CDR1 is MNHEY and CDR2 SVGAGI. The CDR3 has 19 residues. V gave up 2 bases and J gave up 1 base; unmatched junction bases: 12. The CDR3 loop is CASSYTLAGGIGSQETQYF. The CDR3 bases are TGTGCCAGCAGTTACACTCTAGCGGGGGGCATCGGTTCCCAAGAGACCCAGTACTTC.

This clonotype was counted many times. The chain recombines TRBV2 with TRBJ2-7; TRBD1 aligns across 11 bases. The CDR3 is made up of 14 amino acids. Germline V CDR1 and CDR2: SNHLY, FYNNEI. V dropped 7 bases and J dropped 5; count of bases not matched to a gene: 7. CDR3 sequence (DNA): TGTGCCAGCAAGGGGACAGGGGGACGACACGAGCAGTACTTC. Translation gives CASKGTGGRHEQYF.

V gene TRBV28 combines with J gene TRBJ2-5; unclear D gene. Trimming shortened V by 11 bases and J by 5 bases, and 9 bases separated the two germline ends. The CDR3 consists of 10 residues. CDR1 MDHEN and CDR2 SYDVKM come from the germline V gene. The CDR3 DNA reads TGTGCCGACCCAGTCGAGACCCAGTACTTC. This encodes CADPVETQYF.

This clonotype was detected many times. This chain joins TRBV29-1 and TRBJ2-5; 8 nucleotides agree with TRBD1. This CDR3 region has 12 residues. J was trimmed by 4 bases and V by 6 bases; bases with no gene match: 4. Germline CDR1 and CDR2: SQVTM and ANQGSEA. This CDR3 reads CSVPTGVETQYF. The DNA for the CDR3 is TGCAGCGTCCCGACAGGGGTAGAGACCCAGTACTTC.

CDR3 in amino acids: CASSVELQGKGYTF. The CDR3 DNA reads as TGTGCCAGCAGCGTAGAATTGCAGGGGAAGGGCTACACCTTC. The gene calls are TRBV9 and TRBJ1-2; possibly TRBD1 for D (6 bases). Germline CDR1 SGDLS, CDR2 YYNGEE. The CDR3 runs 14 residues. V dropped 0 bases and J dropped 8 bases, with 14 bases sitting between them.

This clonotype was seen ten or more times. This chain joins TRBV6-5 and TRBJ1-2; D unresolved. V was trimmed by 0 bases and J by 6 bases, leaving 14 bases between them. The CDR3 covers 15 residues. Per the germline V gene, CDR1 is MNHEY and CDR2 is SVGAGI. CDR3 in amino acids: CASSYSLAGYDGYTF. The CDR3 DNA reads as TGTGCCAGCAGTTACTCATTGGCCGGGTATGATGGCTACACCTTC.